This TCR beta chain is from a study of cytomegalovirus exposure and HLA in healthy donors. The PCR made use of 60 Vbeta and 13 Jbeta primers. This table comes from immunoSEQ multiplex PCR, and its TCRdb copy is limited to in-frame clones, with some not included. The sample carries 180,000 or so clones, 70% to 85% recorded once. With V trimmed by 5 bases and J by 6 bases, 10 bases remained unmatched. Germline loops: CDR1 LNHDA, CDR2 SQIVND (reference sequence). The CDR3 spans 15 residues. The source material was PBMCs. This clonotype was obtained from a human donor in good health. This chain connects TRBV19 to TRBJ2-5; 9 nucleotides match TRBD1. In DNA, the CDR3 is TGTGCCAGTAGTCCTGATCCGGGACAGGGAAAGACCCAGTACTTC. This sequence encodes CASSPDPGQGKTQYF.